This is a list of T cell receptor beta chains from one sample in a study of shared T cell receptors in the human thymus. The assay was immunoSEQ multiplex PCR, and TCRdb's table has in-frame clones only and misses some. The data show roughly 660,000 clones, 85% to 90% seen once. These sequences were also reported in another study, on human thymus T cells.

Input material: thymocytes. The source of these receptors is a boy in the first two years of life with a congenital heart defect. Each CDR3 is given without its conserved first and last residue. The D gene is left open where the match is weak. Clone size is not always given. Where it is, it says once, few, many or a class for expanded clones.

CDR3: ASRGRVLIQPQH; size: .; V: TRBV2; J: TRBJ1-5; D: .
CDR3: ASSQPGGASYEQY; size: .; V: TRBV7-2; J: TRBJ2-7; D: TRBD2
CDR3: ASSSYRAGELF; size: few; V: TRBV7-6; J: TRBJ2-2; D: .
CDR3: ASSFGIGDNEQY; size: .; V: TRBV11-2; J: TRBJ2-7; D: .
CDR3: ASRLDREATEAF; size: .; V: TRBV6-5; J: TRBJ1-1; D: TRBD1
CDR3: ASSLLAGDEKLF; size: .; V: TRBV28; J: TRBJ1-4; D: .
CDR3: AWGGGRSWNFNEQF; size: .; V: TRBV30; J: TRBJ2-1; D: TRBD2
CDR3: SVTSGSSYEQY; size: .; V: TRBV29-1; J: .; D: TRBD2
CDR3: ASREGGNRGPQG; size: .; V: TRBV2; J: TRBJ2-4; D: TRBD1
CDR3: ATSPGGNTEAF; size: .; V: TRBV10-3; J: TRBJ1-1; D: TRBD1
CDR3: ASSPPGVGGDTQY; size: once; V: TRBV18; J: TRBJ2-3; D: .
CDR3: SVGGQGASGELF; size: .; V: TRBV29-1; J: TRBJ2-2; D: TRBD1
CDR3: ASSFSLAGQETQY; size: .; V: TRBV7-8; J: TRBJ2-5; D: TRBD2
CDR3: ASTHATSNTGELF; size: .; V: TRBV6-5; J: TRBJ2-2; D: .
CDR3: ASSCTGLAGSQETQY; size: .; V: TRBV5-6; J: TRBJ2-5; D: TRBD2
CDR3: ASSEGTGDDGGYT; size: .; V: TRBV2; J: TRBJ1-2; D: TRBD1
CDR3: ASSFGLAGTYEQY; size: .; V: TRBV27; J: TRBJ2-7; D: TRBD2
CDR3: ASSDRLAGGVEQF; size: .; V: TRBV6-1; J: TRBJ2-1; D: TRBD2
CDR3: ASSVEPPVERETNEQF; size: .; V: TRBV9; J: TRBJ2-1; D: TRBD2
CDR3: ASGPPEAF; size: .; V: TRBV28; J: TRBJ1-1; D: .
CDR3: ASSLGQDPSYEQY; size: .; V: TRBV14; J: TRBJ2-7; D: TRBD1
CDR3: ASTPKGQSTEAF; size: .; V: TRBV9; J: TRBJ1-1; D: TRBD1
CDR3: ASSLGLRNTEAF; size: .; V: TRBV28; J: TRBJ1-1; D: .
CDR3: ASRGDRFRGGYGYT; size: .; V: TRBV5-1; J: TRBJ1-2; D: TRBD1
CDR3: ASSGTGFYNEQF; size: .; V: TRBV14; J: TRBJ2-1; D: TRBD1
CDR3: GTGESSGNTIY; size: few; V: TRBV7-8; J: TRBJ1-3; D: TRBD1
CDR3: ASSSGGPWGYT; size: few; V: TRBV21-1; J: TRBJ1-2; D: .
CDR3: ASSQGDRGSGNTIY; size: .; V: TRBV4-1; J: TRBJ1-3; D: TRBD1
CDR3: ASSPGQEAKLF; size: .; V: TRBV6-5; J: TRBJ1-4; D: TRBD1
CDR3: ASSPARRDRGQDTEAF; size: .; V: TRBV5-1; J: TRBJ1-1; D: TRBD1
CDR3: ASRDIQETQY; size: .; V: TRBV6-1; J: TRBJ2-5; D: .